This TCR beta chain was sequenced for a study of blood T cell repertoires in COVID-19. In the study overall: Spain, Italy and the United States supplied samples that represented acute and convalescent COVID-19.

Sequencing was performed with immunoSEQ multiplex PCR; in TCRdb, only in-frame clones are kept and a portion is missing. This table holds around 60,000 clones, approximately 77% found once. The CDR3 is 14 amino acids. Germline V gives CDR1 MNHEY, CDR2 SVGAGI. Deletions cut 8 bases from V and 2 bases from J, with 15 bases between. This sequence was found in a human donor in a cohort sampled during active COVID-19. The J gene is TRBJ1-1, the V gene TRBV6-5; D unclear. Specimen: peripheral blood. CDR3 bases: TGTGCCAGCGGCGCCGGGTGGCTAAACACTGAAGCTTTCTTT. Residues: CASGAGWLNTEAFF.